These 31 T cell receptor beta chains share one sample of origin, sequenced in a study of Graves' ophthalmopathy and Graves' hyperthyroidism. As the template, RNA transcripts were used to amplify TCR beta CDR3 regions. First-round RT-PCR used HTBI primers; second-round multiplex PCR followed. MiXCR was run by TCRdb on the multiplex PCR reads, yielding one entry per CDR3 protein. The sample records around 1,200,000 distinct CDR3 sequences, 36% being singletons. Specimen: peripheral blood or thyroid tissue (not recorded which). The receptors were sampled from an adult man with Graves' hyperthyroidism.

This clonotype was seen ten or more times. The genes are TRBV29-1 and TRBJ1-2, with D hard to call. Germline V lookup: CDR1 SQVTM, CDR2 ANQGSEA. V lost 4 bases and J lost 3, with 9 bases in between. The CDR3 runs to 12 residues. CDR3 bases: TGCAGCGTTGTTCGGGGAGACTATGGCTACACCTTC. It translates to CSVVRGDYGYTF.

This clonotype was observed a few times. Its ends do not fully match the called genes, so a read error is possible. The J gene is TRBJ2-2, the V gene TRBV14; TRBD2 matches 9 bases. This CDR3 is 17 amino acids long. Per germline, CDR1 SGHDN and CDR2 FVKESK. The CDR3 DNA reads TGCGCCAGCAGTGAGTCGGCTAGCGGGGAATACACCGGGGAGCTGTTTTTT. The encoded protein is CASSESASGEYTGELFF.

The gene calls are TRBV6-5 and TRBJ2-2; D possibly corresponds to TRBD1 (5 bases). CDR1 is MNHEY and CDR2 is SVGAGI in the germline V gene. This CDR3 region has 15 residues. The germline V and J ends were trimmed by 5 bases and 2 bases, with 12 bases remaining between them. The CDR3 sequence: CASSAWGLNTGELFF. The CDR3 region has the DNA TGTGCCAGCAGTGCCTGGGGCCTCAACACCGGGGAGCTGTTTTTT.

The J gene is TRBJ1-2, the V gene TRBV29-1, with 9 bases that match TRBD1. Trimming removed 8 bases from V and 7 bases from J; junction bases left unmatched: 5. The CDR3 sequence is 11 residues long. Germline assignment: CDR1 SQVTM and CDR2 ANQGSEA. The CDR3 sequence: CSTGQGLGYTF. The CDR3 coding sequence is TGCAGCACTGGACAGGGGCTTGGCTACACCTTC.

The chain has TRBV5-8 and TRBJ2-2, with D perhaps given as TRBD1 or TRBD2 (6 bases each). V was cut by 2 bases and J by 4 bases, with 12 bases left in between. CDR1 is SGHTS and CDR2 is YDEGEE in the germline V gene. CDR3 length: 15 amino acids. The CDR3 loop is CASSFRGHGTGELFF. For the CDR3, the DNA is TGTGCCAGCAGCTTCCGGGGGCACGGCACCGGGGAGCTGTTTTTT.

In this sample, this clonotype turned up many times. The rearrangement links TRBV12-3 or TRBV12-4 to TRBJ1-2; unclear D gene. Deletions cut 2 bases from V and 8 bases from J, with 9 bases between. The CDR3 consists of 12 residues. The DNA of the CDR3 is TGTGCCAGCAGTTTATTGGAAGGGGGCTACACCTTC. This translates into CASSLLEGGYTF.

Only one count was recorded for this clonotype. V usage is TRBV6-5 and J usage is TRBJ2-5, with 8 nucleotides matching TRBD2. The CDR3 is 15 residues long. The J segment lost 7 bases and the V segment lost 0 bases, leaving 7 bases of the junction unmatched. Germline V CDR1 and CDR2: MNHEY, SVGAGI. The CDR3, as DNA: TGTGCCAGCAGTTACTCCGGGGGGGGCCTGGGGACCCAGTACTTC. Translation: CASSYSGGGLGTQYF.

This rearrangement joins TRBV20-1 to TRBJ2-6; the match to TRBD1 covers 10 bases. Germline-derived CDR1 and CDR2 are DFQATT and SNEGSKA (reference sequence). The CDR3 is made up of 18 amino acids. The V gene end was trimmed by 1 base and the J gene end by 2 bases; junction bases not matched to a gene: 8. CDR3 sequence (DNA): TGCAGTGCTAGAGCGGGACAGGGGCATGTCGCTGGGGCCAACGTCCTGACTTTC. Amino acids: CSARAGQGHVAGANVLTF.

This clonotype was picked up a small number of times. V and J are TRBV2 and TRBJ1-4; possible D gene TRBD1, 5 bases. CDR1 SNHLY and CDR2 FYNNEI come from the germline V gene. This CDR3 is 15 amino acids long. V was cut by 6 bases and J by 8 bases, with 19 bases left in between. Written as DNA, the CDR3 is TGTGCCAGCAGGACTCGGGGGTCGGTGAGGGAAAAACTGTTTTTT. This gives the protein CASRTRGSVREKLFF.

A note on this clonotype: A read error is possible here, since a much larger clone lies one base away. The chain recombines TRBV7-7 with TRBJ2-7, with no clear D. The germline CDR1 and CDR2 sequences are SSHAT and FNYEAQ (reference sequence). V was pared by 5 bases and J by 11 bases, with 4 bases between. The CDR3 is 8 residues long. Written as DNA, the CDR3 is TGTGCCAGCAGCCCCGAGTACTTC. Residues: CASSPEYF.

This clonotype appeared a few times. The chain couples TRBV29-1 to TRBJ2-5, with D possibly TRBD1 on 5 matching bases. Germline values: CDR1 SQVTM, CDR2 ANQGSEA. CDR3 length equals 13 residues. V lost 5 bases and J lost 5, with 15 bases in between. CDR3 nucleotide sequence: TGCAGCGTTTCTACAGGAAACGGGGAGACCCAGTACTTC. Translation gives CSVSTGNGETQYF.

The chain carries TRBV25-1 and TRBJ2-7, with D maybe TRBD2 (8 bases). With 4 bases removed from V and 2 bases from J, the gap between germline ends came to 15 bases. The CDR3 is made up of 15 amino acids. Per the germline V gene, CDR1 is MGHDK and CDR2 is SYGVNS. For the CDR3, the DNA is TGTGCCAGCAGTGCCGGGAGGGGGCAAACCTACGAGCAGTACTTC. Residues: CASSAGRGQTYEQYF.

The chain employs TRBV5-4 and TRBJ1-1; TRBD1 matches at 9 bases. V was clipped by 4 bases and J by 3 bases; unmatched bases: 7. The CDR3 extends over 15 amino acids. CDR1 is SGHNT, CDR2 YYREEE, per germline (reference sequence). CDR3: CASSNHRTGDTEAFF. CDR3 bases: TGTGCCAGCAGCAACCATAGGACAGGGGACACTGAAGCTTTCTTT.

The chain combines TRBV6-5 with TRBJ2-5, with D perhaps TRBD1 (6 bases). Germline CDR1 and CDR2: MNHEY and SVGAGI. Trimming stripped 2 bases from V and 2 bases from J, with 12 bases between. CDR3 length: 15 amino acids. CDR3 protein: CASSYALGAQETQYF. CDR3 nucleotides: TGTGCCAGCAGTTACGCTCTGGGGGCTCAAGAGACCCAGTACTTC.

This clonotype turned up a few times. The rearrangement joins TRBV11-3 to TRBJ1-1; 8 bases agree with TRBD1. The CDR3 runs to 13 residues. Germline loops: CDR1 SGHNT, CDR2 YENEEA. Trimming took 0 bases from V and 10 from J; bases not matched to a gene: 4. The CDR3 DNA reads TGTGCCAGCAGCTTAGATCCAGGGGGCGCAGCTTTCTTT. Its translation: CASSLDPGGAAFF. The full variable domain, with the rest looked up from reference TRBV11-3 and TRBJ1-1, is EAGVVQSPRYKIIEKKQPVAFWCNPISGHNTLYWYLQNLGQGPELLIRYENEEAVDDSQLPKDRFSAERLKGVDSTLKIQPAELGDSAVYLCASSLDPGGAAFFGQGTRLTVV.

The chain employs TRBV10-3 and TRBJ1-2, with 7 bases aligning to TRBD1. The CDR3 covers 15 residues. The trim removed 3 bases at V and 2 bases at J, leaving 6 bases unmatched. Germline CDR1 is ENHRY and CDR2 is SYGVKD. The CDR3: CAISDWTGRNYGYTF. The CDR3 DNA sequence: TGTGCCATCAGTGACTGGACAGGACGGAACTATGGCTACACCTTC.

V and J are TRBV24-1 and TRBJ1-5, with a weak D call TRBD1 (5 bases). V shed 3 bases and J shed 4 bases, with 9 bases lying between them. Germline-derived CDR1 and CDR2 are KGHDR and SFDVKD. The CDR3 runs to 14 residues. CDR3 in amino acids: CATSDTGMNQPQHF. The CDR3 DNA is TGTGCCACCAGTGATACAGGCATGAATCAGCCCCAGCATTTT.

The chain carries TRBV25-1 and TRBJ2-5; 7 nucleotides align to TRBD2. The junction had 11 bases not matched to a gene; V was cut back by 6 bases and J by 1 base. CDR1 is MGHDK and CDR2 is SYGVNS in the germline V gene. This CDR3 is built from 16 residues. CDR3 sequence (DNA): TGTGCCAGCAGCGTTGGGTTTGGACTAGGCCAAGAGACCCAGTACTTC. Protein product: CASSVGFGLGQETQYF. The variable domain in full, with the rest retrieved from reference TRBV25-1 and TRBJ2-5, is EADIYQTPRYLVIGTGKKITLECSQTMGHDKMYWYQQDPGMELHLIHYSYGVNSTEKGDLSSESTVSRIRTEHFPLTLESARPSHTSQYLCASSVGFGLGQETQYFGPGTRLLVL.

There are many counts of this clonotype. V gene TRBV7-9 combines with J gene TRBJ1-1, with D perhaps matching TRBD1 (5 bases). CDR1 is SEHNR, CDR2 FQNEAQ, per germline (reference sequence). Trimming removed 4 bases at V and 4 bases at J, with 19 bases between. This CDR3 contains 16 residues. CDR3 protein: CASSSSGTVSGTEAFF. The CDR3 nucleotides read TGTGCCAGCAGCTCTTCCGGGACGGTATCCGGCACTGAAGCTTTCTTT.

The chain links TRBV19 to TRBJ1-5; 8 bases map to TRBD1. Germline CDR1 is LNHDA and CDR2 is SQIVND (reference sequence). The CDR3 contains 21 residues. V gave up 1 base and J gave up 3 bases; unmatched junction bases: 20. The CDR3 region has the DNA TGTGCCAGTAGTATAGTCGGTTTCGAGGGACAGGTTCGACTTCCCAATCAGCCCCAGCATTTT. This codes for CASSIVGFEGQVRLPNQPQHF.

This clonotype appeared many times. The germline gene is not matched at one end of the junction; a read error may be the cause. The V and J genes are TRBV7-9 and TRBJ1-5; D is possibly TRBD1 (5 bases). CDR1 and CDR2 from the germline V gene are SEHNR and FQNEAQ (reference sequence). The CDR3 is 15 residues long. The CDR3 DNA is TGCGCCAGCAGCTTGGCCGGCGGAAGGGGCCAGCCCCAGCATTTT. Residues: CASSLAGGRGQPQHF.

The chain couples TRBV29-1 to TRBJ1-3; D is undetermined. Per germline, CDR1 SQVTM and CDR2 ANQGSEA. This CDR3 spans 15 amino acids. Trimming removed 3 bases from V and 0 bases from J, with 12 bases in between. CDR3 in amino acids: CSVEQQIYSGNTIYF. For the CDR3, the DNA is TGCAGCGTTGAGCAACAGATATACTCTGGAAACACCATATATTTT.

Only one count was recorded for this clonotype. The V and J genes are TRBV2 and TRBJ2-2; 8 nucleotides match TRBD1. The CDR3 has 14 amino acids. The germline V gene has CDR1 SNHLY and CDR2 FYNNEI. CDR3: CARMTGAVTGELFF. The CDR3, as DNA: TGTGCTAGAATGACAGGGGCGGTCACCGGGGAGCTGTTTTTT.

This clonotype was seen repeatedly, ten times or more. The J gene is TRBJ2-7, the V gene TRBV5-1, with D perhaps TRBD1 (5 bases). The CDR3 has 14 amino acids. Trimming stripped 4 bases from V and 3 bases from J, with 14 bases between. Germline V gives CDR1 SGHRS, CDR2 YFSETQ. The CDR3 sequence: CASSPDNQRYEQYF. DNA of the CDR3: TGCGCCAGCAGCCCGGACAATCAGCGCTACGAGCAGTACTTC.

This clonotype was recorded many times. This chain joins TRBV5-1 and TRBJ1-6; D call uncertain. Per the germline V gene, CDR1 is SGHRS and CDR2 is YFSETQ. CDR3 length equals 13 residues. The V end was cut by 4 bases, the J end by 8 bases, with 10 bases between. CDR3 in amino acids: CASSEAWDSPLHF. CDR3 in DNA: TGCGCCAGCAGCGAAGCCTGGGATTCACCCCTCCACTTT.

This rearrangement joins TRBV12-3 or TRBV12-4 to TRBJ1-5; TRBD1 might be the D (6 bases). V lost 5 bases to trimming and J lost 7 bases, with 15 bases between them. The CDR3 extends over 14 amino acids. The chain's CDR3 is CASSPDRFRQPQHF. CDR3 DNA: TGTGCCAGCAGTCCAGACAGGTTCAGACAGCCCCAGCATTTT.

Details on this clonotype: One junction end does not reproduce the germline sequence, and a read error may be involved. This rearrangement joins TRBV7-8 to TRBJ1-5; perhaps TRBD1 as D (5 bases). CDR1 SGHVS and CDR2 FQNEAQ come from the germline V gene. The CDR3 is made up of 16 amino acids. CDR3 loop: CASSQDGGGALGPQHF. The CDR3 nucleotides are TGCGCCAGCAGCCAAGACGGAGGAGGGGCCCTAGGGCCCCAGCATTTT. Drawing the rest from reference TRBV7-8 and TRBJ1-5, the complete variable domain is GAGVSQSPRYKVAKRGQDVALRCDPISGHVSLFWYQQALGQGPEFLTYFQNEAQLDKSGLPSDRFFAERPEGSVSTLKIQRTQQEDSAVYLCASSQDGGGALGPQHFGDGTRLSIL.

About this clonotype itself: The DNA is omitted, as the CDR3 cannot be located on it reliably, and the CDR3 follows TCRdb's listing. The chain combines TRBV29-1 with TRBJ2-2; no check of the table's D call, TRBD1, against the DNA was made. Ends included, the CDR3 has 11 residues. Per germline, CDR1 SQVTM and CDR2 ANQGSEA. The CDR3 loop reads CSVGIGTGGLF.

In its sample, this clonotype was seen many times. The rearrangement uses TRBV7-8 and TRBJ2-7; 12 bases agree with TRBD1. Germline V gene data show CDR1 as SGHVS and CDR2 as FQNEAQ. The CDR3 has 17 residues. V gave up 4 bases and J gave up 7 bases; unmatched junction bases: 14. The CDR3 DNA is TGTGCCAGCAGCTCTGACAGACCGGGACAGGGGGCAAGGGAGCAGTACTTC. Protein: CASSSDRPGQGAREQYF.

The rearrangement uses TRBV12-3 or TRBV12-4 and TRBJ1-2; D not resolved. V was shortened by 3 bases and J by 3 bases, with 8 bases between the two germline ends. This CDR3 is built from 13 residues. CDR3 sequence: CASSLFIDYGYTF. CDR3 coding DNA: TGTGCCAGCAGTTTGTTCATAGACTATGGCTACACCTTC.

By proportion, this clonotype is medium-sized. This chain links TRBV14 with TRBJ1-5; tentatively, D is TRBD1 (6 bases). This CDR3 contains 14 residues. The ends were cut back, 2 bases at V and 6 bases at J, with 11 bases in the middle. The germline V gene encodes CDR1 SGHDN and CDR2 FVKESK. This CDR3 reads CASSQTGFTQPQHF. Written as DNA, the CDR3 is TGTGCCAGCAGCCAAACAGGGTTTACTCAGCCCCAGCATTTT. Looking up the rest from reference TRBV14 and TRBJ1-5 gives the full variable domain: EAGVTQFPSHSVIEKGQTVTLRCDPISGHDNLYWYRRVMGKEIKFLLHFVKESKQDESGMPNNRFLAERTGGTYSTLKVQPAELEDSGVYFCASSQTGFTQPQHFGDGTRLSIL.